This T cell receptor beta chain was obtained from a study of blood T cell repertoires in COVID-19 (TCRdb year 2020). Concerning the study at large: Collaborator samples came from the United States, Italy and Spain and covered acute and convalescent phases of COVID-19. The material from the prospective study consisted of cDNA or gDNA derived from T cells, B-cell-depleted T cells, or PBMCs. Deeply sampled blood TCRbeta repertoires from subjects exposed to, actively infected with, or recovered from COVID-19 were included in the dataset. The repertoires were released in a freely available public database intended as a resource for research on the immune response to SARS-CoV-2. The samples were drawn from two sources: the first 160 participants of the ongoing ImmuneRACE study, and over 950 subjects contributed by 6 global collaborators. Sample metadata almost always included a de-identified subject ID, COVID-19 status, age in years and sex. HLA class I and class II types, where available, came from metadata supplied by the sample provider rather than from assay-based typing. Overall results and qualifications from the work: How much clinical and demographic metadata was included differed by source and by participant, and the metadata was provided uncurated.

Collaborating institutions collected whole blood in K2EDTA tubes following their own protocols. For TCRbeta analysis, collaborators shipped samples in one of three forms: frozen whole blood, isolated PBMCs, or DNA extracted from either of those sample types. The V end gives up 8 bases and the J end 3 bases, leaving 12 bases in the junction not matched to a gene. CDR1 and CDR2 are read off the germline V gene as KGHSH and LQKENI. From the cysteine through the phenylalanine, the CDR3 covers 15 amino acids. This entry keeps only the CDR3 DNA: 45 bases, framed from base 1. The immunoSEQ Assay, a bias-controlled multiplex PCR, was used to amplify TCRbeta CDR3 regions from genomic DNA. The source study handled its data this way. Within the assay, amplification of reference gene primers was used to estimate how many nucleated cells each sample contained. To quantify the absolute abundance of each unique TCRbeta CDR3 rearrangement, sequence reads were collapsed and filtered. Productive Simpson clonality was computed per sample as the square root of Simpson's diversity index over productive rearrangements. This immuneACCESS table, as held by TCRdb, lists in-frame sequences with V and J called but not all clones. Of the missing ones, under half trace to an unresolved V gene in checked studies; the others have no known cause. For V, J and clone size, that table is used; D and trimming come from the DNA. This sample is represented by about 47,000 clones; approximately 85% of them were singletons. The biggest ten clones account for 3% of the sample.

Of note for this clone: Its antigen target is currently unknown. No much larger clone exists at a distance of one base, and base qualities are not known.

The sequenced sample consisted of peripheral blood. This clonotype originated in a man aged 50 or older with active COVID-19. Rearrangement joined TRBV18 to TRBJ1-1, with 7 bases matching TRBD1. The CDR3 here reads CASAPGQSYHTEAFF. DNA sequence: TGTGCCAGCGCCCCGGGACAGTCATATCACACTGAAGCTTTCTTT.